A single TCR beta chain is shown here with its context. What it recognizes is unknown. Amplification used 60 Vbeta primers and 13 Jbeta primers. Some clones are missing from TCRdb's copy, which holds only in-frame ones; the method was immunoSEQ multiplex PCR. The table lists around 150,000 clones, around 79% of them singletons. The data derive from a study of cytomegalovirus exposure and HLA in healthy donors. Notes on the study in general: A previous analysis found most TCR beta V segments productive roughly 87% or roughly 30% of the time. Later analysis suggested most CMV-associated TCR beta chains were HLA-restricted. Sequencing artifact likely explains a cluster of highly shared sequence variants.

The receptor comes from a man between 45 and 60 years old in good health and CMV-seropositive. The sample was PBMCs.

CDR3 DNA: TGTGCCAGCAGCTCTTCGTTTGGGGACACTCCCTACAATGAGCAGTTCTTC. Protein product: CASSSSFGDTPYNEQFF. This chain links TRBV27 with TRBJ2-1; D is possibly TRBD1 (6 bases). The CDR3 is 17 residues long. The germline CDR1 and CDR2 sequences are MNHEY and SMNVEV (reference sequence). Trimming removed 6 bases at V and 2 bases at J, with 20 bases between.